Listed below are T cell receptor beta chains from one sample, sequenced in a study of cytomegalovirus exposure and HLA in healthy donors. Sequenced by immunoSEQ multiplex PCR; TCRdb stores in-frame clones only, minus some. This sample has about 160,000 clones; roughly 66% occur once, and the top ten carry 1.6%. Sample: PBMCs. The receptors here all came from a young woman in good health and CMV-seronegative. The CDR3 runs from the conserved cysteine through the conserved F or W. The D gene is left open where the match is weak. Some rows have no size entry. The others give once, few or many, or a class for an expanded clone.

CASSSRTGDGYTF	TGTGCCAGCAGCTCCCGGACAGGGGACGGCTACACCTTC	13	TRBV5-4	TRBD1	TRBJ1-2	.
CATSRAGLAGDNEQFF	TGTGCCACCAGCAGAGCCGGACTAGCGGGGGACAATGAGCAGTTCTTC	16	TRBV15	TRBD2	TRBJ2-1	.
CASSDYIHGQDPYGYTF	TGTGCCAGTAGTGATTACATTCACGGACAGGATCCCTATGGCTACACCTTC	17	TRBV19	TRBD1	TRBJ1-2	.
CASSKWDRGRETQYF	TGTGCCAGTAGTAAGTGGGACAGGGGGCGCGAGACCCAGTACTTC	15	TRBV19	TRBD1	TRBJ2-5	once
CASSGEGGLYNEQFF	TGTGCCAGCAGCGGCGAGGGGGGGTTATACAATGAGCAGTTCTTC	15	TRBV9	.	TRBJ2-1	.
CASSPIRGREQYF	TGTGCCAGCAGCCCTATCAGGGGGCGCGAGCAGTACTTC	13	TRBV7-2	TRBD1	TRBJ2-7	.
CASSTGQPYGYTF	TGTGCCAGCAGCACGGGACAGCCTTATGGCTACACCTTC	13	TRBV7-9	TRBD1	TRBJ1-2	.
CASSRTDSLSSYNEQFF	TGTGCCAGCAGCCGGACGGACTCGCTTAGCTCCTACAATGAGCAGTTCTTC	17	TRBV5-6	.	TRBJ2-1	few
CASSLRPGQGYEQYF	TGTGCCAGCAGTTTAAGACCGGGACAGGGCTACGAGCAGTACTTC	15	TRBV28	TRBD1	TRBJ2-7	.
CASILKGGTFGGYTF	TGTGCCAGTATCCTTAAGGGAGGGACCTTCGGGGGCTACACCTTC	15	TRBV19	.	TRBJ1-2	.
CASKQGAQQPQHF	TGTGCCAGCAAACAGGGGGCGCAACAGCCCCAGCATTTT	13	TRBV28	TRBD1	TRBJ1-5	.
CASSLGGRGYTF	TGTGCCAGCAGTTTGGGGGGACGTGGCTACACCTTC	12	TRBV28	.	TRBJ1-2	.
CASSRGQGSEYGYTF	TGTGCCAGCAGCCGGGGACAGGGTTCTGAATATGGCTACACCTTC	15	TRBV5-4	TRBD1	TRBJ1-2	.
CASSPRTGGAPNTEAFF	TGTGCCAGCTCACCCAGGACAGGGGGCGCACCGAACACTGAAGCTTTCTTT	17	TRBV18	TRBD1	TRBJ1-1	.
CASSEVGQDPTYEQYF	TGTGCCAGCAGTGAGGTGGGACAGGACCCGACCTACGAGCAGTACTTC	16	TRBV6-1	TRBD1	TRBJ2-7	.
CATSRGSRGILAFF	TGTGCCACCAGCAGAGGGAGTAGGGGGATATTAGCTTTCTTT	14	TRBV15	.	TRBJ1-1	once
CASSIKLGTGNYEQYF	TGTGCCAGTAGTATAAAATTGGGGACAGGGAACTACGAGCAGTACTTC	16	TRBV19	TRBD1	TRBJ2-7	few